The T cell receptor (beta chain) described here comes from a study of blood T cells in healthy people across ages. Together with a sample-barcoded 5' primer, a J-beta primer mix was included in a second PCR lasting about 7 to 11 cycles. A single record per CDR3 protein comes from TCRdb applying MiXCR to the 5' RACE reads. The top ten clones hold approximately 10% of a sample with 1.6 million or so distinct CDR3 sequences, about 35% of them seen once. The donors, healthy Caucasians from Russia, were aged roughly 6 to 100. Isolating PBMCs gave at least 6 million of these cells per sample. Material for sequencing was blood. This TCR was recovered from a woman under 40 in good health.

The CDR3 DNA follows: TGCGCCAGCAGCCCCCCGGGGCAGTACAATGAGCAGTACTTC. It specifies CASSPPGQYNEQYF. J is TRBJ2-5 and V is TRBV5-1; either TRBD1 or TRBD2 may fit D (5 bases each). V gave up 4 bases and J gave up 11 bases, with 21 bases separating them. CDR3 length equals 14 residues. CDR1 and CDR2 from the germline V gene are SGHRS and YFSETQ.